Shown below are 18 T cell receptor beta chains from a single sample sequenced in a study of CD8 T cells in ankylosing spondylitis. TCRdb re-called the 5' RACE reads through MiXCR, storing one row per CDR3 protein. Of a few hundred thousand distinct CDR3 sequences listed, over 9.5% are singletons. Sequences were obtained from blood, either unsorted or a sorted T cell fraction (not recorded which). These receptor sequences come from a male donor with ankylosing spondylitis or in good health (not recorded which).

This clonotype was recorded many times. The genes are TRBV7-2 and TRBJ2-5; TRBD2 agrees at 11 bases. With 2 bases clipped from V and 1 base from J, the junction kept 6 bases outside the gene matches. CDR1 and CDR2 (germline): SGHTA, FQGNSA. The CDR3 runs to 17 residues. The CDR3 sequence is CASSLQTSGGFQETQYF. The CDR3 nucleotides are TGTGCCAGCAGCTTACAAACTAGCGGGGGCTTCCAAGAGACCCAGTACTTC.

A few counts support this clonotype. The CDR3 DNA reads TGTGCCAGCAGCCAGGGGACCAACTATGGCTACACCTTC. Residues: CASSQGTNYGYTF. The chain employs TRBV7-3 and TRBJ1-2; D perhaps matches TRBD1 (6 bases). The CDR3 is made up of 13 amino acids. Germline values: CDR1 SGHTA, CDR2 FQGTGA. Trimming pared 5 bases from V and 2 bases from J, leaving 9 bases between. The full variable domain, in which reference TRBV7-3 and TRBJ1-2 provide the parts outside the CDR3, is GAGVSQTPSNKVTEKGKYVELRCDPISGHTALYWYRQSLGQGPEFLIYFQGTGAADDSGLPNDRFFAVRPEGSVSTLKIQRTERGDSAVYLCASSQGTNYGYTFGSGTRLTVV.

There are many counts of this clonotype. This chain joins TRBV24-1 and TRBJ2-2; no definite D call. Germline V gene sequence: CDR1 KGHDR, CDR2 SFDVKD. There are 14 residues in the CDR3. The V end lost 3 bases, the J end lost 3 bases, and 7 bases lay between the germline ends. CDR3: CATSDPRDTGELFF. CDR3 coding DNA: TGTGCCACCAGTGATCCCCGCGACACCGGGGAGCTGTTTTTT.

This clonotype turned up a few times. The V and J genes are TRBV28 and TRBJ1-2; D remains unclear. Germline assignment: CDR1 MDHEN and CDR2 SYDVKM. With 7 bases removed from V and 0 bases from J, the gap between germline ends came to 9 bases. The CDR3 length is 13 residues. The CDR3 DNA reads TGTGCCAGCAACCCAGACTCTAACTATGGCTACACCTTC. Amino acids: CASNPDSNYGYTF.

There are many counts of this clonotype. The chain carries TRBV5-1 and TRBJ1-4; D possibly corresponds to TRBD1 (6 bases). The CDR3 is made up of 16 amino acids. V was cut by 4 bases and J by 0 bases, with 13 bases left in between. Germline V CDR1 and CDR2: SGHRS, YFSETQ. The CDR3 spells CASSHRTASTNEKLFF. Here the CDR3 DNA reads TGCGCCAGCAGCCATCGGACAGCCTCAACTAATGAAAAACTGTTTTTT. Filled out from reference TRBV5-1 and TRBJ1-4, the complete variable domain reads KAGVTQTPRYLIKTRGQQVTLSCSPISGHRSVSWYQQTPGQGLQFLFEYFSETQRNKGNFPGRFSGRQFSNSRSEMNVSTLELGDSALYLCASSHRTASTNEKLFFGSGTQLSVL.

This clonotype occurred many times. This rearrangement joins TRBV12-3 or TRBV12-4 to TRBJ1-2; D may be TRBD1 (6 bases). Trimming left V 5 bases short and J 4 bases short, with 14 bases between. The CDR3 length is 14 residues. CDR3 sequence: CASSTGQLGYGYTF. Here the CDR3 DNA reads TGTGCCAGCAGTACAGGACAGCTTGGCTATGGCTACACCTTC.

The V and J genes are TRBV20-1 and TRBJ1-1; 8 positions agree with TRBD1. CDR1 is DFQATT and CDR2 is SNEGSKA in the germline V gene (reference sequence). Unmatched junction bases numbered 8, after V lost 3 bases and J lost 5 bases. The CDR3 is 14 amino acids. CDR3 in DNA: TGCAGTGCTAGTCCCGGGACAGGAGGAACTGAAGCTTTCTTT. Its translation: CSASPGTGGTEAFF.

This sequence joins TRBV5-1 and TRBJ1-5, with D hard to call. The CDR3 extends over 14 amino acids. V shed 4 bases and J shed 6 bases, with 14 bases lying between them. Germline assignment: CDR1 SGHRS and CDR2 YFSETQ. The chain's CDR3 is CASSLAGEGQPQHF. As DNA, the CDR3 is TGCGCCAGCAGCCTAGCGGGCGAAGGTCAGCCCCAGCATTTT.

V usage is TRBV7-9 and J usage is TRBJ2-5, with 9 bases aligning to TRBD1. V dropped 2 bases and J dropped 4; count of bases not matched to a gene: 2. CDR3 length: 14 amino acids. In germline, CDR1 is SEHNR, CDR2 FQNEAQ (reference sequence). CDR3 region: CASSLLTGGETQYF. The DNA for the CDR3 is TGTGCCAGCAGCTTACTGACAGGGGGAGAGACCCAGTACTTC.

V and J are TRBV28 and TRBJ2-3; D ambiguous. This CDR3 has 12 residues. Germline CDR1 MDHEN, CDR2 SYDVKM. V was clipped by 6 bases and J by 9 bases, with 13 bases between them. The CDR3 loop is CASRVQPNTQYF. In DNA form, the CDR3 reads TGTGCCAGCAGGGTACAGCCCAACACGCAGTATTTT.

This clonotype showed up just a few times. This chain links TRBV3-1 with TRBJ2-1; TRBD1 is a possible D gene (5 bases). The CDR3 is 12 residues long. In germline, CDR1 is LGHDT, CDR2 YNNKEL (reference sequence). V lost 0 bases and J 10 bases, leaving 7 bases between the germline ends. CDR3 nucleotide sequence: TGTGCCAGCAGCCAAGAGGGGCCGGAGCAGTTCTTC. Its translation: CASSQEGPEQFF.

This rearrangement joins TRBV21-1 to TRBJ2-7; the table's D call, TRBD2, was not checked against the DNA. TRBV21-1 is marked as a pseudogene. The CDR3 contains 16 residues. The CDR3 spells CASSRRPGGLSYEQYF. The CDR3 region has the DNA TGTGCCAGCAGCCGCCGCCCGGGGGGCCTCTCCTACGAGCAGTACTTC.

Concerning this clonotype: Just one base apart from a much larger clone, this may be a read error. V is TRBV10-3 and J is TRBJ1-1; TRBD1 matches 7 bases. This CDR3 region has 14 residues. The germline V gene encodes CDR1 ENHRY and CDR2 SYGVKD. This CDR3 reads CDITRQGPRTEAFF. DNA of the CDR3: TGTGACATCACTAGACAGGGCCCGCGGACTGAAGCTTTCTTT.

This clonotype was counted at least ten times. The genes are TRBV10-3 and TRBJ2-5; D is perhaps TRBD1 (6 bases). Trimming left V 10 bases short and J 1 base short, with 19 bases between. CDR1 and CDR2 (germline): ENHRY, SYGVKD. The CDR3 consists of 15 residues. The CDR3 bases are TGTGCCACCACAAAACATGACAGGAGCCAAGAGACCCAGTACTTC. Protein: CATTKHDRSQETQYF.

This clonotype has ten or more counts. V usage is TRBV20-1 and J usage is TRBJ1-1; a possible D gene is TRBD1 (5 bases). Germline V gene lookup returns CDR1 DFQATT and CDR2 SNEGSKA (reference sequence). This CDR3 is 13 amino acids long. V lost 3 bases to trimming and J lost 4 bases, with 12 bases between them. The chain's CDR3 is CSARPGPTTEAFF. The CDR3 nucleotides are TGCAGTGCTAGGCCGGGACCGACCACTGAAGCTTTCTTT.

This clonotype has a count of ten or more. This chain links TRBV5-1 with TRBJ2-1, with 10 bases identical to TRBD2. Germline loops: CDR1 SGHRS, CDR2 YFSETQ. V shed 0 bases, J shed 8 bases, and the junction held 5 bases outside the gene matches. This CDR3 spans 15 amino acids. The CDR3 DNA reads as TGCGCCAGCAGCTTGGGACTAGCGGGTCCGGATGAGCAGTTCTTC. Translation: CASSLGLAGPDEQFF.

This clonotype has at least ten counts. The genes are TRBV12-3 or TRBV12-4 and TRBJ1-4, with D possibly matching TRBD1 (5 bases). CDR3 length equals 14 residues. V lost 2 bases to trimming and J lost 8 bases, with 12 bases between them. CDR3 region: CASSLQGFGEKLFF. The CDR3 DNA reads TGTGCCAGCAGTTTACAGGGATTTGGGGAAAAACTGTTTTTT.

The chain has TRBV3-1 and TRBJ2-1; D not resolved. The CDR3 has 13 amino acids. V was pared by 0 bases and J by 5 bases, with 5 bases between. The germline V gene has CDR1 LGHDT and CDR2 YNNKEL (reference sequence). CDR3 sequence reads: CASSQDRNNEQFF. The DNA of the CDR3 is TGTGCCAGCAGCCAAGATAGGAACAATGAGCAGTTCTTC.